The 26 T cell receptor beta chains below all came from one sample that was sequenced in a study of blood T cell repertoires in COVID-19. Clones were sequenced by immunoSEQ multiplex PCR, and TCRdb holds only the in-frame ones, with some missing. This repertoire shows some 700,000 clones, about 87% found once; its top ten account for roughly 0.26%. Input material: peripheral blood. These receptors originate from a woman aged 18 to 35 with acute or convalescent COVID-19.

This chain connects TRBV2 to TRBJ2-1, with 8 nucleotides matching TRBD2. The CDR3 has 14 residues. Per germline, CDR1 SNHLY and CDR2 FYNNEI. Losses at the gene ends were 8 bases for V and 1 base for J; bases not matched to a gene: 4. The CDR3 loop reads CASLAGLSYNEQFF. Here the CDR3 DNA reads TGTGCCAGCTTAGCGGGACTTTCCTACAATGAGCAGTTCTTC.

In nucleotides, the CDR3 is TGTGCCAGCAGCCAAGAGTTAGCGGAGGAGACCCAGTACTTC. It yields the protein CASSQELAEETQYF. This chain joins TRBV3-1 (or the pseudogene TRBV3-2) and TRBJ2-5; D perhaps matches TRBD2 (6 bases). This CDR3 spans 14 amino acids. V shed 0 bases and J shed 5 bases, with 10 bases lying between them. Germline V gene lookup returns CDR1 LGHDT and CDR2 YNNKEL (reference sequence).

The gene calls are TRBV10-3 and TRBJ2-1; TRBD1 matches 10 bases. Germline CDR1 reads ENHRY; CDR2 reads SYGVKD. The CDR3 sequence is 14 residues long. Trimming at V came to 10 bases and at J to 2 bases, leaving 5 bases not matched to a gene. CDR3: CATWTGGPYNEQFF. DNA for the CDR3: TGTGCCACATGGACAGGGGGGCCCTACAATGAGCAGTTCTTC.

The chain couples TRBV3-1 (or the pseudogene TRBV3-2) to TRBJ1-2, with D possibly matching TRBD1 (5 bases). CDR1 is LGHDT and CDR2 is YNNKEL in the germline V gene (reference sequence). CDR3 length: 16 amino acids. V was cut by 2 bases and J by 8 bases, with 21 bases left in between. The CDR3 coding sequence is TGTGCCAGCAGCCAACGCGGGACCCGCGGGACGGGCGGCTACACCTTC. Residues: CASSQRGTRGTGGYTF.

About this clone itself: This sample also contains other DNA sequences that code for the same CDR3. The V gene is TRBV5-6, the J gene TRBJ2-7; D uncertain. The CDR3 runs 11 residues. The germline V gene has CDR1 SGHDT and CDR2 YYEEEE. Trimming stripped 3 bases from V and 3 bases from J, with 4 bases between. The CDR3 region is CASSSSYEQYF. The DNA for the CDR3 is TGTGCCAGCAGCTCGAGCTACGAGCAGTACTTC.

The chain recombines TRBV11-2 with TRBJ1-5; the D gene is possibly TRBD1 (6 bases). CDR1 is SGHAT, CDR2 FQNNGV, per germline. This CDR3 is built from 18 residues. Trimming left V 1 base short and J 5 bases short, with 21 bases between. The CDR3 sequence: CASSLGDPGRGRHQPQHF. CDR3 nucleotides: TGTGCCAGCAGCTTAGGGGATCCCGGCAGGGGACGCCATCAGCCCCAGCATTTT.

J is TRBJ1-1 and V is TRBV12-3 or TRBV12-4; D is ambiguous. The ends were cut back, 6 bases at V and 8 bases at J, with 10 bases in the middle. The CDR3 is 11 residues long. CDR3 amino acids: CASSRGSEAFF. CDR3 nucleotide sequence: TGTGCCAGCAGCCGAGGGTCGGAAGCTTTCTTT.

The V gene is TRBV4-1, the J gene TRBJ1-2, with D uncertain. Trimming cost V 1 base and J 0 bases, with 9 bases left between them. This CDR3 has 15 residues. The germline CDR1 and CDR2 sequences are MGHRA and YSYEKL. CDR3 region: CASSQGEGTNYGYTF. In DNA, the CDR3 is TGCGCCAGCAGCCAAGGGGAGGGAACTAACTATGGCTACACCTTC.

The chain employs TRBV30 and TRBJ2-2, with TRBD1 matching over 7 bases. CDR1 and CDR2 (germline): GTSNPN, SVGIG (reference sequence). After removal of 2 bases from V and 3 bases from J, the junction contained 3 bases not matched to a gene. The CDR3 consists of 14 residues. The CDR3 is CAWSWGTDTGELFF. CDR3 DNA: TGTGCCTGGAGTTGGGGGACAGACACCGGGGAGCTGTTTTTT. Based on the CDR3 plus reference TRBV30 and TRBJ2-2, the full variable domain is SQTIHQWPATLVQPVGSPLSLECTVEGTSNPNLYWYRQAAGRGLQLLFYSVGIGQISSEVPQNLSASRPQDRQFILSSKKLLLSDSGFYLCAWSWGTDTGELFFGEGSRLTVL.

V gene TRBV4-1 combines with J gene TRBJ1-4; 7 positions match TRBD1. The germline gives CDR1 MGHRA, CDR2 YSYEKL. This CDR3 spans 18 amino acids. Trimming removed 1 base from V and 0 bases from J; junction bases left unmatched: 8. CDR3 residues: CASSQVGGGSSTNEKLFF. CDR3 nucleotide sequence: TGCGCCAGCAGCCAAGTAGGAGGGGGCTCTTCAACTAATGAAAAACTGTTTTTT.

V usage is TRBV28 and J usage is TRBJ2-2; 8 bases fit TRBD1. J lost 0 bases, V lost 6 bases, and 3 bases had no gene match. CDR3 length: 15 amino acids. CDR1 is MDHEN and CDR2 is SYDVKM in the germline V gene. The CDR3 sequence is CASSSGQANTGELFF. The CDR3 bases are TGTGCCAGCAGCTCGGGACAGGCGAACACCGGGGAGCTGTTTTTT.

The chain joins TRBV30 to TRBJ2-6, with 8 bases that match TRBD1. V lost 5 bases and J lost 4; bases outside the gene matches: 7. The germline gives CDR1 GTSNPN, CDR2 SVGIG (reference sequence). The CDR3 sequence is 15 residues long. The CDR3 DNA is TGTGCCTGGGGACAGGGAGCCGGAGGGGCCAACGTCCTGACTTTC. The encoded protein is CAWGQGAGGANVLTF. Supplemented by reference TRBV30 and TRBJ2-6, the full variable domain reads SQTIHQWPATLVQPVGSPLSLECTVEGTSNPNLYWYRQAAGRGLQLLFYSVGIGQISSEVPQNLSASRPQDRQFILSSKKLLLSDSGFYLCAWGQGAGGANVLTFGAGSRLTVL.

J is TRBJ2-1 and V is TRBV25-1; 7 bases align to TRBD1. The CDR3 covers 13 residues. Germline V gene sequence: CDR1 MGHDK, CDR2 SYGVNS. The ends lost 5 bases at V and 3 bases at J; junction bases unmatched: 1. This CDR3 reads CASSRDSYNEQFF. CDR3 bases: TGTGCCAGCAGTCGGGACAGCTACAATGAGCAGTTCTTC.

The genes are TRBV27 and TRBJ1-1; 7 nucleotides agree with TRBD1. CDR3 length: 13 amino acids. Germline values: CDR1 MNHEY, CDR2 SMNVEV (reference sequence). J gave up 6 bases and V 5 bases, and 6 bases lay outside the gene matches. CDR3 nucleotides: TGTGCCAGCAGTCTAAGAGGGACAGCTGAAGCTTTCTTT. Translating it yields CASSLRGTAEAFF.

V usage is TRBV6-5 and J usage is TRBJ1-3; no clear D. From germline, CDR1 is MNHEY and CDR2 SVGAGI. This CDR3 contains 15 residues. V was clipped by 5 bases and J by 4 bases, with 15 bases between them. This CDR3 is CASSPPNPTGNTIYF. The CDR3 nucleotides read TGTGCCAGCAGTCCTCCCAACCCTACCGGAAACACCATATATTTT.

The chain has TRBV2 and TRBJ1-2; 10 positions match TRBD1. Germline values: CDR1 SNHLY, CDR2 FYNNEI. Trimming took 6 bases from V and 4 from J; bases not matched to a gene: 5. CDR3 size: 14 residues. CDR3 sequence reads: CASRGTGALYGYTF. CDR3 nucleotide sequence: TGTGCCAGCAGGGGGACAGGGGCCCTCTATGGCTACACCTTC.

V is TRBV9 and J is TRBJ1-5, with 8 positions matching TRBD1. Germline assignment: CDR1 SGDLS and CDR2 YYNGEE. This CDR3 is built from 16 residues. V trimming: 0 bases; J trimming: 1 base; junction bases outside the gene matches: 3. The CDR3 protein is CASSVGQGLSNQPQHF. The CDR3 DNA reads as TGTGCCAGCAGCGTAGGACAGGGGCTCAGCAATCAGCCCCAGCATTTT.

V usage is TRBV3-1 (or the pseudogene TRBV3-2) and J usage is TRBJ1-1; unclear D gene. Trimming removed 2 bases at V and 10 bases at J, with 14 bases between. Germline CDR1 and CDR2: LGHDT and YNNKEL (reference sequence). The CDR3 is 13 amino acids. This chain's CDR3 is CASSQQYIHIAFF. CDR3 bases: TGTGCCAGCAGCCAACAGTATATCCATATAGCTTTCTTT.

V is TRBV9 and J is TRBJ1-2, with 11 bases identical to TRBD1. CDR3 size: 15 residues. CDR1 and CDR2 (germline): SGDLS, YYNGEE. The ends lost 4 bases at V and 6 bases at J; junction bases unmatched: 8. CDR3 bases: TGTGCCAGCAGCACAGGGACAGGGGGGAACCATGGCTACACCTTC. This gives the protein CASSTGTGGNHGYTF.

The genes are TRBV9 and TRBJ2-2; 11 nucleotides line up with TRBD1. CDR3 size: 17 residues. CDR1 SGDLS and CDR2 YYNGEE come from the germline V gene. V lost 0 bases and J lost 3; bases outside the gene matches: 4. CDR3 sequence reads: CASSVALGQGDTGELFF. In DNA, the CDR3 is TGTGCCAGCAGCGTAGCCTTGGGACAGGGGGACACCGGGGAGCTGTTTTTT.

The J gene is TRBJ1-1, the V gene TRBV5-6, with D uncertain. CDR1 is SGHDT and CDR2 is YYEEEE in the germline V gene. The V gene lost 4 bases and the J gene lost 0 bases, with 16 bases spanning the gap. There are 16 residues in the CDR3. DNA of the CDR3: TGTGCCAGCAGCCCCTATCGGAGGGCCCTGAACACTGAAGCTTTCTTT. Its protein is CASSPYRRALNTEAFF.

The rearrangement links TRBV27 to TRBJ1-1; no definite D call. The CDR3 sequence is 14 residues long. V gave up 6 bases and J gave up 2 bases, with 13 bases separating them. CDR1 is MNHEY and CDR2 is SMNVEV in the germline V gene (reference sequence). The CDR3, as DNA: TGTGCCAGCAGACTCTGGACGGGAAACACTGAAGCTTTCTTT. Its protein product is CASRLWTGNTEAFF.

This CDR3 reads CSGTHRAGYTF. The DNA for the CDR3 is TGCAGTGGAACCCACAGGGCTGGCTACACCTTC. The genes are TRBV20-1 and TRBJ1-2, with a tentative D call TRBD1 (6 bases). V shed 7 bases and J shed 7 bases, with 13 bases lying between them. This CDR3 region has 11 residues. The germline gives CDR1 DFQATT, CDR2 SNEGSKA (reference sequence).

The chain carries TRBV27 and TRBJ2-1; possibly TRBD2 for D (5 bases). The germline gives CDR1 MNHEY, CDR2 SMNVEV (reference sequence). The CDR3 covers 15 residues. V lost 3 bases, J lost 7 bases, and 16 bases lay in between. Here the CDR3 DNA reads TGTGCCAGCAGTTTTTACGGGTCCGGGGAGAATGAGCAGTTCTTC. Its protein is CASSFYGSGENEQFF.

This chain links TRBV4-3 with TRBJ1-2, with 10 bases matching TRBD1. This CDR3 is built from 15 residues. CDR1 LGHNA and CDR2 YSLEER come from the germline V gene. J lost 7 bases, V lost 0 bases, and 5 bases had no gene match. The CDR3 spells CASSQEGQGNAGYTF. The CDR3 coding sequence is TGCGCCAGCAGCCAAGAGGGACAGGGGAATGCTGGCTACACCTTC.

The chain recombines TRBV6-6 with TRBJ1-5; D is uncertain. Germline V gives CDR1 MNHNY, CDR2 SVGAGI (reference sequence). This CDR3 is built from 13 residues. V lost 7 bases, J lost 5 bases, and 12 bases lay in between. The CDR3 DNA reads TGTGCCAGCACCCAGTACGGGGATCAGCCCCAGCATTTT. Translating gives CASTQYGDQPQHF.